These 13 T cell receptor beta chains share one sample of origin, sequenced in a study of T cells in Graves' hyperthyroidism and ophthalmopathy. Amplification targeted TCR beta CDR3 regions from RNA transcripts. HTBI primers were the set used in a first-round RT-PCR of the TCR CDR3. TCRdb reprocessed the multiplex PCR reads with MiXCR, giving one entry per CDR3 protein. The sample lists about 360,000 distinct CDR3 sequences, about 12% occurring once. Material for sequencing was blood. The receptors stem from a woman between 18 and 29 years old with Graves' hyperthyroidism.

This clonotype showed up many times. J is TRBJ1-4 and V is TRBV18, with TRBD1 as a possible D gene (5 bases). V lost 6 bases and J lost 6, with 17 bases in between. The germline V gene has CDR1 KGHSH and CDR2 LQKENI. This CDR3 is 15 amino acids long. The CDR3 DNA reads TGTGCCAGCTCCCTTCATCAGGGAAGGGATGAAAAACTGTTTTTT. This translates into CASSLHQGRDEKLFF.

This clonotype was recorded at least ten times. This chain uses TRBV29-1 with TRBJ2-2, with D possibly TRBD2 on 5 matching bases. This CDR3 contains 17 residues. Trimming pared 7 bases from V and 1 base from J, leaving 22 bases between. The V gene's germline CDR1 is SQVTM and CDR2 ANQGSEA. The CDR3 DNA sequence: TGCAGCGGAGGGTCACTCCCCCACCCTTTGAACACCGGGGAGCTGTTTTTT. Protein: CSGGSLPHPLNTGELFF.

This clonotype was recorded many times. V and J are TRBV6-6 and TRBJ1-5; D call uncertain. CDR1 and CDR2 from the germline V gene are MNHNY and SVGAGI (reference sequence). The CDR3 sequence is 15 residues long. Trimming stripped 0 bases from V and 0 bases from J, with 6 bases between. CDR3 region: CASSYSSYSNQPQHF. The CDR3 DNA reads as TGTGCCAGCAGTTACTCGAGCTATAGCAATCAGCCCCAGCATTTT.

This clonotype was detected only a few times. The junction shows a germline mismatch at one end, possibly a read error. The rearrangement links TRBV2 to TRBJ2-7, with 7 bases aligning to TRBD2. Per germline, CDR1 SNHLY and CDR2 FYNNEI. The CDR3 extends over 15 amino acids. In nucleotides, the CDR3 is TGTGCCAGCAGTGGTTCAGCGGGGTTCTCCTACGAACAGTACTTC. It encodes CASSGSAGFSYEQYF.

There are many counts of this clonotype. This chain connects TRBV2 to TRBJ1-4, with 11 bases that match TRBD1. Germline-derived CDR1 and CDR2 are SNHLY and FYNNEI. The length of the CDR3 is 15 residues. Trimming cost V 6 bases and J 8 bases; bases outside gene matches: 8. CDR3 nucleotides: TGTGCCAGCAGACTCCGGGACAGGGGGGGAGAAAAACTGTTTTTT. Residues: CASRLRDRGGEKLFF.

This clonotype has at least ten counts. The genes are TRBV28 and TRBJ1-5; 10 bases line up with TRBD1. The germline V gene has CDR1 MDHEN and CDR2 SYDVKM. The CDR3 loop spans 18 amino acids. Trimming cost V 5 bases and J 8 bases; bases outside gene matches: 18. The chain's CDR3 is CASSPIPPTGGFGKPQHF. The CDR3 nucleotides read TGTGCCAGCAGTCCCATACCGCCGACAGGGGGCTTTGGGAAGCCCCAGCATTTT. The full variable domain, its missing parts supplied by reference TRBV28 and TRBJ1-5, is DVKVTQSSRYLVKRTGEKVFLECVQDMDHENMFWYRQDPGLGLRLIYFSYDVKMKEKGDIPEGYSVSREKKERFSLILESASTNQTSMYLCASSPIPPTGGFGKPQHFGDGTRLSIL.

This clonotype was seen repeatedly, ten times or more. V gene TRBV20-1 combines with J gene TRBJ2-5; 10 bases are shared with TRBD2. The CDR3 totals 15 residues. The trim removed 5 bases at V and 1 base at J, leaving 7 bases unmatched. CDR1 is DFQATT and CDR2 is SNEGSKA in the germline V gene (reference sequence). The chain's CDR3 is CSASLAGGFQETQYF. The CDR3 region has the DNA TGCAGTGCTTCTTTAGCGGGAGGATTCCAAGAGACCCAGTACTTC.

This clonotype has only a few counts. This likely comes from a read error, as the CDR3 has no conserved phenylalanine or tryptophan at its end. The rearrangement links TRBV27 to TRBJ1-3, with D perhaps matching TRBD1 (5 bases). Germline CDR1 and CDR2: MNHEY and SMNVEV (reference sequence). The CDR3 is 15 residues long. V lost 7 bases, J lost 4 bases, and 17 bases lay in between. The CDR3 DNA is TGTGCCAGCACACCGGGACCGGGGCCAGGAAACACCATATATCTT. It specifies CASTPGPGPGNTIYL.

Regarding this clonotype: One end of the junction varies from germline; a read error may be responsible. The chain is built from TRBV29-1 and TRBJ1-1; the match to TRBD1 covers 9 bases. Germline V gene data show CDR1 as SQVTM and CDR2 as ANQGSEA. The CDR3 has 13 amino acids. The CDR3 loop is CAGGQGQWTEAFF. CDR3 sequence (DNA): TGTGCGGGAGGACAGGGGCAGTGGACTGAAGCTTTCTTT.

In this sample, this clonotype turned up many times. The rearrangement joins TRBV15 to TRBJ1-5; the match to TRBD1 covers 7 bases. This CDR3 has 17 residues. Germline V gene data show CDR1 as LNHNV and CDR2 as YYDKDF (reference sequence). Unmatched junction bases numbered 10, after V lost 3 bases and J lost 2 bases. Here the CDR3 reads CATSSRDSGGGNQPQHF. The CDR3 region has the DNA TGTGCCACCAGCAGTAGGGACAGTGGGGGAGGCAATCAGCCCCAGCATTTT.

There are many counts of this clonotype. V usage is TRBV7-3 and J usage is TRBJ2-3, with D possibly matching TRBD2 (6 bases). The CDR3 extends over 15 amino acids. V lost 2 bases and J 1 base, leaving 10 bases between the germline ends. Per germline, CDR1 SGHTA and CDR2 FQGTGA. Here the CDR3 reads CASSLRGVRTDTQYF. DNA of the CDR3: TGTGCCAGCAGCTTACGCGGGGTGCGCACAGATACGCAGTATTTT.

This clonotype was recorded at least ten times. The V and J genes are TRBV20-1 and TRBJ1-2; D not resolved. Germline V lookup: CDR1 DFQATT, CDR2 SNEGSKA (reference sequence). The CDR3 totals 14 residues. V was shortened by 0 bases and J by 2 bases, with 10 bases between the two germline ends. CDR3 residues: CSARDRQTNYGYTF. CDR3 nucleotides: TGCAGTGCTAGAGATAGGCAGACCAACTATGGCTACACCTTC.

This clonotype was recorded many times. The DNA for the CDR3 is TGTGCCAGCAGCCAAGGACGGGAGAGTCAAGAGACCCAGTACTTC. This sequence encodes CASSQGRESQETQYF. The chain carries TRBV3-1 and TRBJ2-5, with D perhaps TRBD2 (6 bases). Germline V gene sequence: CDR1 LGHDT, CDR2 YNNKEL (reference sequence). The CDR3 totals 15 residues. V lost 1 base and J lost 2, with 11 bases in between.